The text below deals with one T cell receptor (beta chain). The antigen is undetermined. This sample was taken from a study of glioma-infiltrating T cells after dendritic cell vaccination. At the level of the study: Autologous tumor lysate was loaded overnight onto monocyte-derived dendritic cells grown about seven days with IL-4 and GM-CSF.

Amplification used 60 V beta primers and 13 J beta primers. Assay: immunoSEQ multiplex PCR; the TCRdb copy retains only in-frame clones and omits some. The sample holds roughly 51,000 clones, over 75% seen once. Points from the study as a whole: Few patients contributed both blood and tumor specimens. TCR clonality showed no direct relationship with survival.

The CDR3 has 15 residues. CDR1 is SEHNR and CDR2 is FQNEAQ in the germline V gene (reference sequence). Trimming removed 2 bases from V and 3 bases from J, with 10 bases in between. The sample in question was blood, obtained before dendritic cell vaccination. The TCR sequence derives from a human donor with glioblastoma. V and J are TRBV7-9 and TRBJ2-2; maybe TRBD1 (5 bases). CDR3 residues: CASSLRAGYTGELFF. The DNA of the CDR3 is TGTGCCAGCAGCTTACGGGCAGGGTACACCGGGGAGCTGTTTTTT.